The clone carrying this TCR beta chain has at least ten counts. V lost 0 bases and J 6 bases, leaving 9 bases between the germline ends. Germline V gene sequence: CDR1 MGHRA, CDR2 YSYEKL. The CDR3 is 14 residues long. The repertoire was sequenced with immunoSEQ multiplex PCR; TCRdb's copy has only in-frame clones and lacks some. Seen here are about 380,000 clones, roughly 85% observed once, and the top ten hold about 7.4%. The sample is drawn from a study of Ad26.COV2.S vaccination and SARS-CoV-2 variants. Turning to the study itself: Donor joined the COV1001 Ad26.COV2.S trial arm.

Noted treatment: about 20 received Ad26.COV2.S at low or high dose, single or two shots; 5 received placebo; per-sample allocation not given. Collection of samples fell on day 63 after the first vaccine or placebo injection. The source of this sequence is a person aged 18-65 years who received the Ad26.COV2.S COVID-19 vaccine or a placebo. The sample consisted of peripheral blood, taken in a trial of Ad26.COV2.S vaccine versus placebo. V and J are TRBV4-1 and TRBJ1-5, with D hard to call. The CDR3 loop is CASSQDQNSQPQHF. CDR3 bases: TGCGCCAGCAGCCAAGATCAGAATAGTCAGCCCCAGCATTTT.